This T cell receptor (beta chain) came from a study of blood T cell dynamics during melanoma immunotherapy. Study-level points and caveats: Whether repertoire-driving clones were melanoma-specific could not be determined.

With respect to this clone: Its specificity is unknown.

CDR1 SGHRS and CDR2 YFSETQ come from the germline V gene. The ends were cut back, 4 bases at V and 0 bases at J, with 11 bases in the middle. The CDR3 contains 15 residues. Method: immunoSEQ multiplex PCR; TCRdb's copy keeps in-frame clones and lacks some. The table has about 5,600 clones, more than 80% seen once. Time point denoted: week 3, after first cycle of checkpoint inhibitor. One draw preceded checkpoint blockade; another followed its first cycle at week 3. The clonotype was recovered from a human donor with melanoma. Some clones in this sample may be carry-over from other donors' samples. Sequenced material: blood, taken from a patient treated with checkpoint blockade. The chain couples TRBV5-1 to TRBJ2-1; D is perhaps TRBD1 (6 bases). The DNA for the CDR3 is TGCGCCAGCAGCGACCGGGACAACTCCTACAATGAGCAGTTCTTC. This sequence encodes CASSDRDNSYNEQFF. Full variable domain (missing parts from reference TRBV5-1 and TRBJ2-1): KAGVTQTPRYLIKTRGQQVTLSCSPISGHRSVSWYQQTPGQGLQFLFEYFSETQRNKGNFPGRFSGRQFSNSRSEMNVSTLELGDSALYLCASSDRDNSYNEQFFGPGTRLTVL.